This T cell receptor (beta chain) was sequenced during a study of cytomegalovirus exposure and HLA in healthy donors. PCR was performed using 60 Vbeta and 13 Jbeta primers. Using immunoSEQ multiplex PCR, the repertoire was profiled, and TCRdb retains in-frame clones only, with some absent. Of about 140,000 clones listed, 66% are singletons. The V end was cut by 0 bases, the J end by 5 bases, with 9 bases between. In germline, CDR1 is SGDLS, CDR2 YYNGEE. This CDR3 spans 13 amino acids. Sample: PBMCs. This receptor was identified in a woman aged 55 to 70 in good health and CMV-seronegative. The V call is TRBV9, the J call TRBJ2-7; the D is unclear. CDR3 bases: TGTGCCAGCAGCGTAGGGCTAGTGCACGAGCAGTACTTC. Translated: CASSVGLVHEQYF.